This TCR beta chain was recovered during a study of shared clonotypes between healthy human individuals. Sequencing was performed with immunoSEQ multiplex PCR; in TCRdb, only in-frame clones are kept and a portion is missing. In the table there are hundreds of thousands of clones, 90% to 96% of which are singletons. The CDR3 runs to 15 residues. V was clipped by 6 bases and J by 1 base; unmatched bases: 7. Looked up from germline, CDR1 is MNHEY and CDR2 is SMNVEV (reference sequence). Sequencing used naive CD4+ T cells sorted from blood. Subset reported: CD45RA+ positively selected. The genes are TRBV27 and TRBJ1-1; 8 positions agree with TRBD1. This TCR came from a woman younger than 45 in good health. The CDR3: CASRTGAVGNTEAFF. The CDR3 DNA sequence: TGTGCCAGCAGGACAGGGGCGGTGGGGAACACTGAAGCTTTCTTT.